The rows below give T cell receptor beta chains drawn from one sample of a study of blood T cell repertoires in COVID-19. Sequencing was performed with immunoSEQ multiplex PCR; in TCRdb, only in-frame clones are kept and a portion is missing. The sample carries 200,000 to 250,000 clones, 86% recorded once. Source material: PBMCs or T cells enriched from blood (not recorded which). These receptors were taken from a woman between 45 and 60 years old in a cohort exposed to, infected with or recovered from COVID-19 (not recorded which). CDR3s include the opening cysteine and the closing phenylalanine or tryptophan. The D gene is left open where the match is weak. Rows may omit the clone size; those that give it use once, few, many or a size class.

clone_size d_call j_call v_call cdr3_nt cdr3_aa
. . TRBJ1-2 TRBV6-2/TRBV6-3 TGTGCCAGCAGTCAGCATCGGGACATTAACTATGGCTACACCTTC CASSQHRDINYGYTF
. . TRBJ2-6 TRBV10-3 TGTGCCATCAGTGAGTGGGGACACTCTGGGGCCAACGTCCTGACTTTC CAISEWGHSGANVLTF
. . TRBJ1-1 TRBV6-2/TRBV6-3 TGTGCCAGCAGCCCGGAGCCGCCCGCGCCTGAAGCTTTCTTT CASSPEPPAPEAFF
. . TRBJ2-2 TRBV18 TGTGCCAGCTCCCCTCGGGAGTGGCTGTTTTTT CASSPREWLFF
. . TRBJ1-1 TRBV10-1 TGCGCCAGCAGTGAGTCCCACCTCTCGAGGTTGAGGATCCCTGAAGCTTTCTTT CASSESHLSRLRIPEAFF
. . TRBJ1-4 TRBV5-1 TGCGCCAGCAGCTTGTCGGTCTCGGCTAATGAAAAACTGTTTTTT CASSLSVSANEKLFF
. TRBD1 TRBJ2-5 TRBV5-6 TGTGCCAGCAGCTTTGGACAGGTCCTCCAAGAGACCCAGTACTTC CASSFGQVLQETQYF
. TRBD1 TRBJ1-2 TRBV28 TGTGCCAGCAGTTCGGGACAGGTGGGCTACACCTTC CASSSGQVGYTF
. . TRBJ1-2 TRBV10-3 TGTGCCATCAGTGAGTCCTACGAAAAGCGGGGCCATGGCTACACCTTC CAISESYEKRGHGYTF
. TRBD1 TRBJ1-4 TRBV5-1 TGCGCCAGCAGCTTCGAGACAGGGTTGTATGAAAAACTGTTTTTT CASSFETGLYEKLFF
. . TRBJ1-6 TRBV7-6 TGTGCCAGCAGCGCGACAGCCCATTACTCCTATAATTCACCCCTCCACTTT CASSATAHYSYNSPLHF
. . TRBJ1-1 TRBV4-1 TGCGCCAGCAGCCAAGCGGGTGGGGCAGATAACACTGAAGCTTTCTTT CASSQAGGADNTEAFF
. . TRBJ2-2 TRBV4-3 TGCGCCAGCAGCCAAGATGCCGCGGTCACCGGGGAGCTGTTTTTT CASSQDAAVTGELFF
. . TRBJ1-1 TRBV5-6 TGTGCCAGCAGCGACCTCAATGGGAGGATCACGAACACTGAAGCTTTCTTT CASSDLNGRITNTEAFF
. . TRBJ2-3 TRBV6-2/TRBV6-3 TGTGCCAGCAGTCAAAGGCGGAGTCTCGGAGCAGATACGCAGTATTTT CASSQRRSLGADTQYF
. . TRBJ1-5 TRBV3-1/TRBV3-2 TGTGCCAGCAGCCAATCGGGATGGCGGGGCAATCAGCCCCAGCATTTT CASSQSGWRGNQPQHF
. . TRBJ2-3 TRBV7-2 TGTGCCAGCAGCTCCAGACTTGACCAGTACAACACAGATACGCAGTATTTT CASSSRLDQYNTDTQYF
. TRBD1 TRBJ1-1 TRBV14 TGTGCCAGCAGCCAAGTGGCAGGGGGCACTGAAGCTTTCTTT CASSQVAGGTEAFF
. TRBD1 TRBJ2-7 TRBV5-1 TGCGCCAGCAGCCCGGGGCAGGGGGCGCGTGAGCAGTACTTC CASSPGQGAREQYF
. TRBD2 TRBJ2-1 TRBV7-9 TGTGCCAGCAGCTTAGCGCCTAGCGGGGGCCACTACAATGAGCAGTTCTTC CASSLAPSGGHYNEQFF
. TRBD1 TRBJ1-4 TRBV5-8 TGTGCCAGCAGCTTGGCCGGGACAGGGAATGGTGAAAAACTGTTTTTT CASSLAGTGNGEKLFF
once TRBD1 TRBJ1-1 TRBV2 TGTGCCAGCAGTTCCCTCCAGGGGGCGAGTGAAGCTTTCTTT CASSSLQGASEAFF
. . TRBJ2-7 TRBV5-1 TGCGCCAGCAGCTTGACAGGGTCTTACGAGCAGTACTTC CASSLTGSYEQYF
. TRBD1 TRBJ1-2 TRBV2 TGTGCCAGCAGCCTACACACCGGGACAGGGGTTGGCTACACCTTC CASSLHTGTGVGYTF
. . TRBJ1-1 TRBV19 TGTGCCAGTAGTACCGCAGGCCCTCGCGGGTACACTGAAGCTTTCTTT CASSTAGPRGYTEAFF
. TRBD2 TRBJ2-1 TRBV7-2 TGTGCCAGCAGCCGGGGTAGCGGGGGCTACAATGAGCAGTTCTTC CASSRGSGGYNEQFF
few . TRBJ1-6 TRBV4-2 TGTGCCAGCAGCCAAGAACAGCTAAATTCACCCCTCCACTTT CASSQEQLNSPLHF
few . TRBJ1-1 TRBV7-8 TGTGCCAGCAGCTCCCCCCCCGGTTTTGTAGCTTTCTTT CASSSPPGFVAFF
. TRBD1 TRBJ1-6 TRBV7-2 TGTGCCAGCAGCCCAAAACTGGGGACAGGAGACTATAATTCACCCCTCCACTTT CASSPKLGTGDYNSPLHF
few TRBD2 TRBJ2-7 TRBV5-1 TGCGCCAGCAGCTCACGGGGGGAGTCAGGCTACGAGCAGTACTTC CASSSRGESGYEQYF
. TRBD1 TRBJ1-5 TRBV6-5 TGTGCCAGCAGGGACGGGACAGGGTACAATCAGCCCCAGCATTTT CASRDGTGYNQPQHF
. . TRBJ2-3 TRBV19 TGTGCCAGTAGTATTCCCTTCCAGGTGAGGGGCACAGATACGCAGTATTTT CASSIPFQVRGTDTQYF
. TRBD1 TRBJ2-7 TRBV4-3 TGCGCCAGCAGCCAAGTTCTACAGGGGCGGTACGAGCAGTACTTC CASSQVLQGRYEQYF
. TRBD1 TRBJ1-2 TRBV5-1 TGCGCCAGCAGCTTGGCCAGGACAGGGGGAGTTGGCTACACCTTC CASSLARTGGVGYTF
. . TRBJ1-1 TRBV7-8 TGTGCCAGCAGCCGAGAACTGGGCCGGGGCACTGAAGCTTTCTTT CASSRELGRGTEAFF
few . TRBJ1-5 TRBV4-1 TGCGCCAGCAGCCAGGTTGGCCCAGGGTGGAATCAGCCCCAGCATTTT CASSQVGPGWNQPQHF
. . TRBJ1-2 TRBV7-8 TGTGCCAGCAGCTTAGCGCGGGGAGCTAACTATGGCTACACCTTC CASSLARGANYGYTF
few TRBD1 TRBJ1-6 TRBV5-4 TGTGCCAGCAGCTGGACAGGGGGCGATTCACCCCTCCACTTT CASSWTGGDSPLHF
. TRBD1 TRBJ1-1 TRBV7-8 TGTGCCAGCAGCTTCGGACAGGGAGGCACTGAAGCTTTCTTT CASSFGQGGTEAFF
few . TRBJ1-1 TRBV12-3/TRBV12-4 TGTGCCAGCAGTTTTCGGGGTGCTGAAGCTTTCTTT CASSFRGAEAFF